The present entry profiles one T cell receptor beta chain with its context. Indicated treatment: roughly 19 received Ad26.COV2.S at low or high dose, single or two shots; 5 received placebo; per-sample allocation not given. Collection of the samples took place on day 63 after the first injection of vaccine or placebo. The sample comes from a study of Ad26.COV2.S vaccination and SARS-CoV-2 variants. The ends lost 4 bases at V and 0 bases at J; junction bases unmatched: 5. This CDR3 region has 16 residues. The germline V gene encodes CDR1 SGHRS and CDR2 YFSETQ. Clones were sequenced by immunoSEQ multiplex PCR, and TCRdb holds only the in-frame ones, with some missing. The repertoire holds about 330,000 clones, with 90% as singletons.

The sequence was obtained from a person aged 18-65 years who received the Ad26.COV2.S COVID-19 vaccine or a placebo. The chain employs TRBV5-1 and TRBJ1-1; 11 positions match TRBD1. Sequenced material: peripheral blood, taken in a trial of Ad26.COV2.S vaccine versus placebo. The CDR3 DNA is TGCGCCAGCAGCACGGGACAGGGGGACATGAACACTGAAGCTTTCTTT. It yields the protein CASSTGQGDMNTEAFF.